This paragraph covers one TCR beta chain sequence. This sample stems from a study of blood T cell repertoires in COVID-19. About the research overall: The cDNA or gDNA used as material had been derived from T cells, B-cell-depleted T cells, or PBMCs.

Sequenced by immunoSEQ multiplex PCR; TCRdb stores in-frame clones only, minus some. Among roughly 140,000 clones listed, 70% to 90% were seen once. Trimming cost V 6 bases and J 1 base, with 10 bases left between them. The germline V gene encodes CDR1 LNHDA and CDR2 SQIVND (reference sequence). This CDR3 contains 14 residues. V and J are TRBV19 and TRBJ1-3; D perhaps matches TRBD1 (5 bases). The TCR originated in a woman aged 55-70 years with COVID-19, enrolled during active disease. The sequenced material came from peripheral blood. The CDR3 reads CASSPRGSGNTIYF. CDR3 DNA: TGTGCCAGTAGCCCCCGGGGGTCTGGAAACACCATATATTTT.